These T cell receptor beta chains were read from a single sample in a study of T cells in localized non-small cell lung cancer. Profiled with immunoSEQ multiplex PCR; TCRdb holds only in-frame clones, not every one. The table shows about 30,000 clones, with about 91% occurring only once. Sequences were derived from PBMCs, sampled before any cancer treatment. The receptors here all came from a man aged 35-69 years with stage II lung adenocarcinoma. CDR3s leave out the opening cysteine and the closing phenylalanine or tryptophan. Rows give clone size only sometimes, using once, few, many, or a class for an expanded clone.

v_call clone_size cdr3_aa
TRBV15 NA ATRETGTRQY
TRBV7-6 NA ASSLGDGYSYEQY
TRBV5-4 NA ASSGSFSGANVLT
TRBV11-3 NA ASSPTSGHDWSEAF
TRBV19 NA ASSSSGHPGNTIY
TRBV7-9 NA ASSLDLGQNTEAF
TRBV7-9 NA ASSRPGQAYSSYNEQF
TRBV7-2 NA ASSGKAGARGTEAF
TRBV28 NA ASSLYGTEAF
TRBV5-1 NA ASSFSTGTHEQY
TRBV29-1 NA SVRGQGNTEAF
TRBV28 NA ASSRLMGTSGRNGYT
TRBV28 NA ASTSGTGREKLF
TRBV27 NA ASSLSHYSNQPQH
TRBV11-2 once ASTPGPAINYGYT
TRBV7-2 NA ASSLGANEQF
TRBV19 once ASRDREFDGYT
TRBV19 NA ASSPQGSYGYT
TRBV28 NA ASSLSPGLGAHTDTQY
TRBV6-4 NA ASSDSEISNEQF
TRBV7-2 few ASSLDPAGTQY
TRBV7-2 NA ASSLELDHYEQY